The T cell receptor (beta chain) described here comes from a study of a mutant IDH1 vaccine in newly diagnosed glioma. In the case of this clone: Its antigen remains unknown.

With 3 bases removed from V and 2 bases from J, the gap between germline ends came to 16 bases. The CDR3 is 16 amino acids. The germline V gene has CDR1 SGHRS and CDR2 YFSETQ. Time point denoted: week 23, last vaccination. The investigators gave 300 ug of mutant IDH1 20-mer peptide in each vaccine dose, together with topical imiquimod. Sequencing used immunoSEQ multiplex PCR; TCRdb keeps in-frame clones, though not all of them. The repertoire consists of 82,000 or so clones, with roughly 85% occurring once and the leading ten covering over 2%. The V call is TRBV5-1, the J call TRBJ2-3, with D possibly being TRBD2 (6 bases). The sequence came from a man aged 25 to 40 with glioma. Some clones in this sample may be carry-over from other donors' samples. The starting material was PBMCs, obtained from a glioma patient whose treatment included an IDH1 peptide vaccine. The CDR3 loop reads CASSSTGGDLTDTQYF. CDR3 bases: TGCGCCAGCAGCTCCACAGGAGGGGATCTCACAGATACGCAGTATTTT.